This T cell receptor beta chain appears in the sequencing data of a study of T cells in Graves' hyperthyroidism and ophthalmopathy. This clonotype has just a few counts. A much larger clone differs by one base, so this may be a read error. Amplification yielded TCR beta CDR3 regions, with RNA transcripts as the source. First-round RT-PCR of the TCR CDR3 relied on the HTBI primer set. TCRdb fed the multiplex PCR reads into MiXCR, producing one record per CDR3 protein. Found here are about half a million distinct CDR3 sequences, around 22% of them singletons; the top ten hold 10% to 12%. Extraction of PBMCs used 9 to 10 ml of fresh peripheral blood. The CDR3 has 14 residues. V was shortened by 7 bases and J by 4 bases, with 13 bases between the two germline ends.

Sequenced sample: blood. This sequence originates from a woman aged 25 to 39 with Graves' ophthalmopathy. This chain uses TRBV12-3 or TRBV12-4 with TRBJ2-2; D could derive from TRBD1 or TRBD2 (5 bases each). The CDR3 coding sequence is TGTGCCAGCATTCAGGGAGAAGTCACCGGGGAGCTGTTTTTT. Translation gives CASIQGEVTGELFF.